This entry lists 14 T cell receptor beta chains sequenced from one sample in a study of blood T cell repertoires in COVID-19. Sequencing used immunoSEQ multiplex PCR; TCRdb keeps in-frame clones, though not all of them. This sample has around 100,000 clones, with 87% found just once. Sequenced material: peripheral blood. The receptor source for this set is a human donor in a cohort sampled during active COVID-19.

This chain connects TRBV14 to TRBJ2-1; 7 nucleotides align to TRBD1. The CDR3 is 18 residues long. Losses at the gene ends were 3 bases for V and 4 bases for J; bases not matched to a gene: 15. The V gene's germline CDR1 is SGHDN and CDR2 FVKESK. CDR3 protein: CASSHPKYEAGGYNEQFF. The CDR3 DNA follows: TGTGCCAGCAGCCACCCTAAATACGAGGCAGGGGGATACAATGAGCAGTTCTTC.

V usage is TRBV5-1 and J usage is TRBJ2-1; 10 nucleotides line up with TRBD2. The CDR3 consists of 15 residues. Germline V lookup: CDR1 SGHRS, CDR2 YFSETQ. Unmatched junction bases numbered 3, after V lost 0 bases and J lost 6 bases. The CDR3 loop is CASSLGTSGVNEQFF. The CDR3 coding sequence is TGCGCCAGCAGCTTGGGGACTAGCGGCGTCAATGAGCAGTTCTTC.

The chain joins TRBV6-5 to TRBJ2-1; D gene unclear. V gave up 6 bases and J gave up 7 bases, with 7 bases separating them. Germline CDR1 is MNHEY and CDR2 is SVGAGI. CDR3 length: 11 amino acids. This chain's CDR3 is CASSRRNEQFF. Here the CDR3 DNA reads TGTGCCAGCAGCCGTCGGAATGAGCAGTTCTTC.

The CDR3 is CASSPLAANEKLFF. The CDR3 DNA reads as TGTGCCAGCTCACCACTCGCGGCTAATGAAAAACTGTTTTTT. The chain couples TRBV18 to TRBJ1-4, with D unresolved. The germline gives CDR1 KGHSH, CDR2 LQKENI. Trimming pared 1 base from V and 3 bases from J, leaving 6 bases between. The CDR3 is made up of 14 amino acids.

This sequence joins TRBV9 and TRBJ1-1; 7 nucleotides line up with TRBD1. The CDR3 consists of 13 residues. The V gene end was trimmed by 4 bases and the J gene end by 5 bases; junction bases not matched to a gene: 5. CDR1 is SGDLS and CDR2 is YYNGEE in the germline V gene. The chain's CDR3 is CASSPTGRTEAFF. The CDR3 coding sequence is TGTGCCAGCAGCCCGACAGGGCGAACTGAAGCTTTCTTT.

The rearrangement links TRBV7-9 to TRBJ2-2, with 15 bases identical to TRBD2. Looked up from germline, CDR1 is SEHNR and CDR2 is FQNEAQ (reference sequence). This CDR3 region has 18 residues. V lost 4 bases to trimming and J lost 4 bases; unmatched junction nucleotides: 7. The CDR3 sequence: CASSSWTSGRAFTGELFF. The CDR3 DNA is TGTGCCAGCAGCTCGTGGACTAGCGGGAGGGCCTTCACCGGGGAGCTGTTTTTT.

V gene TRBV7-3 combines with J gene TRBJ2-6; 7 bases are shared with TRBD1. Germline assignment: CDR1 SGHTA and CDR2 FQGTGA. The CDR3 runs 17 residues. V lost 5 bases, J lost 2 bases, and 9 bases stayed unmatched. The CDR3 loop is CASSAQGVGAGANVLTF. For the CDR3, the DNA is TGTGCCAGCAGCGCCCAGGGGGTAGGAGCTGGGGCCAACGTCCTGACTTTC. Full variable domain (remainder filled in from reference TRBV7-3 and TRBJ2-6): GAGVSQTPSNKVTEKGKYVELRCDPISGHTALYWYRQSLGQGPEFLIYFQGTGAADDSGLPNDRFFAVRPEGSVSTLKIQRTERGDSAVYLCASSAQGVGAGANVLTFGAGSRLTVL.

The J gene is TRBJ2-5, the V gene TRBV19; 7 bases align to TRBD2. Germline CDR1 and CDR2: LNHDA and SQIVND (reference sequence). The CDR3 contains 14 residues. V dropped 3 bases and J dropped 5; count of bases not matched to a gene: 6. CDR3 protein: CASSMGGVEETQYF. As DNA, the CDR3 is TGTGCCAGTAGTATGGGAGGGGTCGAGGAGACCCAGTACTTC. The full variable domain, its missing parts supplied by reference TRBV19 and TRBJ2-5, is DGGITQSPKYLFRKEGQNVTLSCEQNLNHDAMYWYRQDPGQGLRLIYYSQIVNDFQKGDIAEGYSVSREKKESFPLTVTSAQKNPTAFYLCASSMGGVEETQYFGPGTRLLVL.

The chain combines TRBV6-5 with TRBJ2-3, with D possibly being TRBD2 (6 bases). The germline V gene has CDR1 MNHEY and CDR2 SVGAGI. V was clipped by 2 bases and J by 0 bases, with 6 bases between them. The CDR3 covers 14 residues. The CDR3 spells CASSYGGSTDTQYF. Here the CDR3 DNA reads TGTGCCAGCAGTTACGGGGGGAGCACAGATACGCAGTATTTT.

The chain links TRBV21-1 to TRBJ2-7; the table gives TRBD2 as D, unverified against the DNA. TRBV21-1 is marked as a pseudogene. The CDR3 consists of 15 residues. The CDR3 region has the DNA TGTGCCAGCAGTCCCGCTCGGAGAGAATCCTACGAGCAGTACTTC. Protein sequence: CASSPARRESYEQYF.

V is TRBV5-6 and J is TRBJ2-7; TRBD1 aligns across 7 bases. CDR1 SGHDT and CDR2 YYEEEE come from the germline V gene. The CDR3 loop spans 15 amino acids. J gave up 2 bases and V 4 bases, and 9 bases lay outside the gene matches. CDR3 loop: CASSPYDRAAYEQYF. In DNA, the CDR3 is TGTGCCAGCAGCCCCTACGACAGGGCGGCCTACGAGCAGTACTTC.

This rearrangement joins TRBV18 to TRBJ1-1; 9 bases match TRBD1. With 0 bases clipped from V and 4 bases from J, the junction kept 18 bases outside the gene matches. From germline, CDR1 is KGHSH and CDR2 LQKENI. The CDR3 sequence is 20 residues long. The chain's CDR3 is CASSPPGGTGKGKPSTEAFF. CDR3 bases: TGTGCCAGCTCACCACCGGGAGGGACAGGGAAGGGTAAGCCATCCACTGAAGCTTTCTTT.

This clone was recorded once. The V and J genes are TRBV4-1 and TRBJ2-1; tentative D call: TRBD2 (5 bases). CDR1 MGHRA and CDR2 YSYEKL come from the germline V gene. CDR3 length: 18 amino acids. V was shortened by 0 bases and J by 0 bases, with 15 bases between the two germline ends. The CDR3 coding sequence is TGCGCCAGCAGCCAAGATCTCGCTAGCAGAAACTCCTACAATGAGCAGTTCTTC. Translation: CASSQDLASRNSYNEQFF.

The chain couples TRBV11-1 to TRBJ1-2, with D hard to call. This CDR3 spans 15 amino acids. Trimming cost V 5 bases and J 0 bases, with 13 bases left between them. From germline, CDR1 is SGHAT and CDR2 FQDESV (reference sequence). The CDR3, as DNA: TGTGCCAGCAGCGAGTCCGGGATATCTAACTATGGCTACACCTTC. Amino acids: CASSESGISNYGYTF.